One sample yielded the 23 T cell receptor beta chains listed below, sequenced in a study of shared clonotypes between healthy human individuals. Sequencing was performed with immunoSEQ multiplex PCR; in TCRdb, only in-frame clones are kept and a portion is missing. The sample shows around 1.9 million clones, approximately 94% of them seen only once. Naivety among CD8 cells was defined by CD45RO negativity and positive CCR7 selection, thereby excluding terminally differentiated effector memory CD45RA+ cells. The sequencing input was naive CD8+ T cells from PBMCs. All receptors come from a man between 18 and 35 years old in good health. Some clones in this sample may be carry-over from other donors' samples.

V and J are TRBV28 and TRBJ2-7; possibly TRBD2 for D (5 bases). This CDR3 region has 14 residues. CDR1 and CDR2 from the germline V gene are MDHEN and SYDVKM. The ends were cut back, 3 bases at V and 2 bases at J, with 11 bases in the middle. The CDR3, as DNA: TGTGCCAGCAGTTTGAGGGTCCAGACCTACGAGCAGTACTTC. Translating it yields CASSLRVQTYEQYF.

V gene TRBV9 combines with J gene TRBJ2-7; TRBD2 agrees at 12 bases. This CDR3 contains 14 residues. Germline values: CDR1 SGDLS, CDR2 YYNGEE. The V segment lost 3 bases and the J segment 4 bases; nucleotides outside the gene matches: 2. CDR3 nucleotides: TGTGCCAGCAGCGGTCTAGCGGGAGGGTACGAGCAGTACTTC. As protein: CASSGLAGGYEQYF.

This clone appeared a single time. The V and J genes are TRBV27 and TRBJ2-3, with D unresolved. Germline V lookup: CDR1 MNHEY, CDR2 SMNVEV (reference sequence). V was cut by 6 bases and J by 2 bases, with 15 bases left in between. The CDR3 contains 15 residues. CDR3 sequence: CASSSVGPYTDTQYF. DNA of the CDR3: TGTGCCAGCAGCTCAGTTGGACCTTACACAGATACGCAGTATTTT.

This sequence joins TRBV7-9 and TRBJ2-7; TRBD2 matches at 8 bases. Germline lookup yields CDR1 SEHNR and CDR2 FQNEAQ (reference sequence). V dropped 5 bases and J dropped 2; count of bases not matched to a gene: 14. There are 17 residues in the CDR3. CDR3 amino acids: CASSREGGPGTPYEQYF. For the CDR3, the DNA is TGTGCCAGCAGCCGGGAGGGGGGTCCAGGAACCCCCTACGAGCAGTACTTC.

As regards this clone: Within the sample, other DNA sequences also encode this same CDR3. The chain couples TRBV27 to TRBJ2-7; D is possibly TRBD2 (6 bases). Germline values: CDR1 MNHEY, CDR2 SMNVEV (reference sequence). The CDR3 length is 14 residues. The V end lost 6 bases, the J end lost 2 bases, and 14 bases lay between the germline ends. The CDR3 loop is CASSLSGRAYEQYF. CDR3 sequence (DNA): TGTGCCAGCAGCCTTAGCGGACGAGCCTACGAGCAGTACTTC.

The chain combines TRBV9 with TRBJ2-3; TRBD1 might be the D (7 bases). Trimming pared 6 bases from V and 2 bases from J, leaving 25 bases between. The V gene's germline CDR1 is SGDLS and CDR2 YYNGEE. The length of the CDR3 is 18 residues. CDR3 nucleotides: TGTGCCAGCAACCTCCCTAGAGGGGGCGGGGACCTCACAGATACGCAGTATTTT. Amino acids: CASNLPRGGGDLTDTQYF.

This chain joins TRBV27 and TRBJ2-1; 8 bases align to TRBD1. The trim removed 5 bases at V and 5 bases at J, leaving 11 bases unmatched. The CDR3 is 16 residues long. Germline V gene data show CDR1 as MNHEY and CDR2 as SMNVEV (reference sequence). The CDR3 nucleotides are TGTGCCAGCAGTCCCCTTCTTGGACAGGGAGACAATGAGCAGTTCTTC. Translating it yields CASSPLLGQGDNEQFF.

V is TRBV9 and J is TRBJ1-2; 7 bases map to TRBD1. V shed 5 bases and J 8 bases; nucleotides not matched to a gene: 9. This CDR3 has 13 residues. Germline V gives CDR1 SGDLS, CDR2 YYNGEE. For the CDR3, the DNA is TGTGCCAGCAGGGAGGCAGGGGGGAGAGGCTACACCTTC. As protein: CASREAGGRGYTF.

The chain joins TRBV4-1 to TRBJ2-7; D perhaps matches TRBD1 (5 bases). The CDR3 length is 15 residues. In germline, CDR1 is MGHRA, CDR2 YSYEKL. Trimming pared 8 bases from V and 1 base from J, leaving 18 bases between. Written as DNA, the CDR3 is TGCGCCAGCGCCGGACAAGGGGTGAATTCCTACGAGCAGTACTTC. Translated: CASAGQGVNSYEQYF.

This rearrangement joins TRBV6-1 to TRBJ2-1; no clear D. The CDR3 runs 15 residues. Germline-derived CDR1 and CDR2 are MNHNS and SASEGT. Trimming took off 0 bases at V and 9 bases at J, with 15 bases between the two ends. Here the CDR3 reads CASSEAHSTNGEQFF. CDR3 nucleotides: TGTGCCAGCAGTGAAGCGCATTCCACGAACGGTGAGCAGTTCTTC.

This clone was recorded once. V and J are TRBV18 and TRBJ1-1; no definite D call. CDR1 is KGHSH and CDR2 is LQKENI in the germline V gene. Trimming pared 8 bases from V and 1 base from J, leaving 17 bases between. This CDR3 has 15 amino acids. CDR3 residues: CASPKRWIGNTEAFF. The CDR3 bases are TGTGCCAGCCCAAAACGATGGATAGGGAACACTGAAGCTTTCTTT.

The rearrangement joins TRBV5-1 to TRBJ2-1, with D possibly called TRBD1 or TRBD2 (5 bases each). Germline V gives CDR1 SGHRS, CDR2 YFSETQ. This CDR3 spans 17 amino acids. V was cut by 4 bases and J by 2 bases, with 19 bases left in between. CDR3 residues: CASSPPRVGTTYNEQFF. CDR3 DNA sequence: TGCGCCAGCAGCCCCCCCCGGGTGGGGACGACCTACAATGAGCAGTTCTTC.

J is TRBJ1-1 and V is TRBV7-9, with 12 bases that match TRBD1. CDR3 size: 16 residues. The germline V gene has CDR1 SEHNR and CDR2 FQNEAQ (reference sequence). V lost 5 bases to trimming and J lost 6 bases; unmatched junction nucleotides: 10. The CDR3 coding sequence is TGTGCCAGCAGCCAAGCAGGGGGACAGGGGGCCGCTGAAGCTTTCTTT. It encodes CASSQAGGQGAAEAFF. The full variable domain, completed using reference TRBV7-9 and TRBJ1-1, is DTGVSQNPRHKITKRGQNVTFRCDPISEHNRLYWYRQTLGQGPEFLTYFQNEAQLEKSRLLSDRFSAERPKGSFSTLEIQRTEQGDSAMYLCASSQAGGQGAAEAFFGQGTRLTVV.

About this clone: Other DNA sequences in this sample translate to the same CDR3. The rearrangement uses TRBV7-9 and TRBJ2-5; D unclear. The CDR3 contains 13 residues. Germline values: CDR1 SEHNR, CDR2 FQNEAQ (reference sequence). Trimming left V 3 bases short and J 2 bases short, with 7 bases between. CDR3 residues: CASSLVGQETQYF. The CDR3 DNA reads TGTGCCAGCAGCTTGGTGGGGCAAGAGACCCAGTACTTC.

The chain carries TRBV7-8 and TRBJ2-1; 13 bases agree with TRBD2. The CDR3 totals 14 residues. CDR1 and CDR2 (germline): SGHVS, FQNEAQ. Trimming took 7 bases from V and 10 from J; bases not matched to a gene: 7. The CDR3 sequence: CASTTSGRVREQFF. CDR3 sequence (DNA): TGTGCCAGCACCACTAGCGGGAGGGTTAGGGAGCAGTTCTTC. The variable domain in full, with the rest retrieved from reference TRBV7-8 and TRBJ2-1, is GAGVSQSPRYKVAKRGQDVALRCDPISGHVSLFWYQQALGQGPEFLTYFQNEAQLDKSGLPSDRFFAERPEGSVSTLKIQRTQQEDSAVYLCASTTSGRVREQFFGPGTRLTVL.

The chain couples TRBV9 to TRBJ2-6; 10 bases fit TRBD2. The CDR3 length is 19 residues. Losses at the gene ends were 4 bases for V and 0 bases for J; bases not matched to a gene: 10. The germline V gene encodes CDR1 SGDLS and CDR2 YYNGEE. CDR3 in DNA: TGTGCCAGCAGCAAACCTGGGACTAGCGAGTTCTCTGGGGCCAACGTCCTGACTTTC. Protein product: CASSKPGTSEFSGANVLTF.

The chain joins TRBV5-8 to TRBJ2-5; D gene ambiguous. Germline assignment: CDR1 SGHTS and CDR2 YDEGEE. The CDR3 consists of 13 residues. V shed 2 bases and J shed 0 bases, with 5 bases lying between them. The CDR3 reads CASSLEYQETQYF. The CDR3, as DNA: TGTGCCAGCAGCTTAGAGTACCAAGAGACCCAGTACTTC.

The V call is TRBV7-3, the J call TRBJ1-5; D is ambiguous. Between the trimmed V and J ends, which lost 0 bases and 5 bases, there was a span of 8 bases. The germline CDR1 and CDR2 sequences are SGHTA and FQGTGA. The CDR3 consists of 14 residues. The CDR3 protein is CASSLTGLDQPQHF. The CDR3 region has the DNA TGTGCCAGCAGCTTAACGGGCCTCGATCAGCCCCAGCATTTT.

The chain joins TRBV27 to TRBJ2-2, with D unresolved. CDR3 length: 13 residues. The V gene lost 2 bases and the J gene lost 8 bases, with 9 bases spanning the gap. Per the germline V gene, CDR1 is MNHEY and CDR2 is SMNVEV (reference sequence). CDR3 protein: CASSLGTGGELFF. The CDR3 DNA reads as TGTGCCAGCAGTTTAGGTACCGGGGGGGAGCTGTTTTTT.

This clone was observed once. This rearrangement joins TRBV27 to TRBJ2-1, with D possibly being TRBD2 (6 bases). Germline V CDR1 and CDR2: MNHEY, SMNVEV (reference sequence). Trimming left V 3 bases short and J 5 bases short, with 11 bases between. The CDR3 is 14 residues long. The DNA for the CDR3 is TGTGCCAGCAGTTTTGTGGCGGGACACAATGAGCAGTTCTTC. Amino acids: CASSFVAGHNEQFF.

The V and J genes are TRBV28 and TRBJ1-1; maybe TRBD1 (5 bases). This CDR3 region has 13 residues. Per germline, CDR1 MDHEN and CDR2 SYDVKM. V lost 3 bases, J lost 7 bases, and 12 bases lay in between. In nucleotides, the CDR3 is TGTGCCAGCAGTTTCGGGACTGGAAATGAAGCTTTCTTT. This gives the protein CASSFGTGNEAFF.

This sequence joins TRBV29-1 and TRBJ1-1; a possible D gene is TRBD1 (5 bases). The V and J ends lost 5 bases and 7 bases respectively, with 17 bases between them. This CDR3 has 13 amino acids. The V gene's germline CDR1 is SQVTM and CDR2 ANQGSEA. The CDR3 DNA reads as TGCAGCGTTTCCCCGGGGCCATGGGGTGAAGCTTTCTTT. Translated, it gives CSVSPGPWGEAFF.

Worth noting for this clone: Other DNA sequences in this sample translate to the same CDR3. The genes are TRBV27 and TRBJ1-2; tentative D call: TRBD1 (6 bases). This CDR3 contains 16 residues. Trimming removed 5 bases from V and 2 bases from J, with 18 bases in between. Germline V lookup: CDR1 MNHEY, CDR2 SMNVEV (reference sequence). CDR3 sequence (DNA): TGTGCCAGCAGTCCATCGACAGGAGAATTAAACTATGGCTACACCTTC. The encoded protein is CASSPSTGELNYGYTF.